These T cell receptor beta chains were read from a single sample in a study of cytomegalovirus exposure and HLA in healthy donors. Repertoires were generated with immunoSEQ multiplex PCR, while TCRdb's copy carries only in-frame clones and drops some. The repertoire has 170,000 or so clones, around three quarters of them found once; the top ten carry more than 5%. Material: PBMCs. The receptor set was obtained from a man aged 40-55 years in good health and CMV-seronegative. CDR3s include the opening cysteine and the closing phenylalanine or tryptophan. Fields, in order: D gene, V gene, J gene, clone size, CDR3 protein, CDR3 DNA. A D gene is named only where the DNA matches it firmly. Size tells how often a clone was seen (once, few, many) or the class of an expanded clone, and some rows leave it out.

d_call: TRBD1; v_call: TRBV2; j_call: TRBJ1-5; clone_size: NA; cdr3_aa: CASSLDRGKGQPQHF; cdr3_nt: TGTGCCAGCAGCTTGGACAGGGGAAAGGGTCAGCCCCAGCATTTT
d_call: TRBD1; v_call: TRBV11-2; j_call: TRBJ2-7; clone_size: NA; cdr3_aa: CASTWTGRRGEQYF; cdr3_nt: TGTGCCAGCACCTGGACAGGGAGAAGAGGGGAGCAGTACTTC
d_call: TRBD1; v_call: TRBV6-1; j_call: TRBJ2-7; clone_size: NA; cdr3_aa: CASSWVEGAPYEQYF; cdr3_nt: TGTGCCAGTTCTTGGGTCGAGGGGGCGCCCTACGAGCAGTACTTC
d_call: NA; v_call: TRBV7-2; j_call: TRBJ1-1; clone_size: few; cdr3_aa: CASSSRERTEAFF; cdr3_nt: TGTGCCAGCAGCTCCCGGGAACGCACTGAAGCTTTCTTT
d_call: TRBD1; v_call: TRBV7-2; j_call: TRBJ1-2; clone_size: NA; cdr3_aa: CASRPGQGYLLYGYTF; cdr3_nt: TGTGCCAGCAGACCGGGACAGGGATATTTACTCTATGGCTACACCTTC
d_call: NA; v_call: TRBV15; j_call: TRBJ2-2; clone_size: NA; cdr3_aa: CATSRDPTTGELFF; cdr3_nt: TGTGCCACCAGCAGAGATCCTACCACCGGGGAGCTGTTTTTT
d_call: TRBD2; v_call: TRBV7-2; j_call: TRBJ2-7; clone_size: NA; cdr3_aa: CASSSRLAGAPYEQYF; cdr3_nt: TGTGCCAGCAGCTCCCGACTAGCGGGGGCCCCCTACGAGCAGTACTTC
d_call: TRBD2; v_call: TRBV5-6; j_call: TRBJ2-1; clone_size: NA; cdr3_aa: CASSLGTIKGNEQFF; cdr3_nt: TGTGCCAGCAGCCTCGGGACTATCAAGGGCAATGAGCAGTTCTTC
d_call: NA; v_call: TRBV12-5; j_call: TRBJ1-5; clone_size: once; cdr3_aa: CASGLVTRGADNQPQHF; cdr3_nt: TGTGCTAGTGGTTTGGTTACGCGGGGGGCAGACAATCAGCCCCAGCATTTT
d_call: TRBD2; v_call: TRBV14; j_call: TRBJ2-7; clone_size: NA; cdr3_aa: CASSQGLAGVREQYF; cdr3_nt: TGTGCCAGCAGCCAAGGGCTAGCGGGAGTGCGGGAGCAGTACTTC
d_call: TRBD2; v_call: TRBV5-4; j_call: TRBJ2-2; clone_size: NA; cdr3_aa: CASSVTSGLAGGFIPGELFF; cdr3_nt: TGTGCCAGCAGCGTCACATCGGGACTAGCGGGAGGGTTTATCCCCGGGGAGCTGTTTTTT
d_call: NA; v_call: TRBV7-7; j_call: TRBJ2-5; clone_size: NA; cdr3_aa: CASSRNGGETQYF; cdr3_nt: TGTGCCAGCAGCCGAAATGGGGGGGAGACCCAGTACTTC
d_call: TRBD2; v_call: TRBV7-3; j_call: TRBJ2-2; clone_size: NA; cdr3_aa: CASSLTPSGSTGELFF; cdr3_nt: TGTGCCAGCAGCTTAACTCCTAGCGGGAGCACCGGGGAGCTGTTTTTT
d_call: NA; v_call: TRBV5-1; j_call: TRBJ2-3; clone_size: NA; cdr3_aa: CASSSSAGARDTQYF; cdr3_nt: TGCGCCAGCAGCTCCTCCGCGGGGGCGAGAGATACGCAGTATTTT
d_call: NA; v_call: TRBV27; j_call: TRBJ2-7; clone_size: once; cdr3_aa: CASSLGQGGTPYEQYF; cdr3_nt: TGTGCCAGCAGTTTGGGTCAGGGGGGAACCCCCTACGAGCAGTACTTC
d_call: NA; v_call: TRBV5-4; j_call: TRBJ1-1; clone_size: NA; cdr3_aa: CASSSAGAGTEAFF; cdr3_nt: TGTGCCAGCAGCTCCGCGGGGGCGGGGACTGAAGCTTTCTTT
d_call: NA; v_call: TRBV7-2; j_call: TRBJ2-2; clone_size: few; cdr3_aa: CASSPGLNTGELFF; cdr3_nt: TGTGCCAGCAGTCCTGGACTGAACACCGGGGAGCTGTTTTTT
d_call: NA; v_call: TRBV7-8; j_call: TRBJ2-3; clone_size: NA; cdr3_aa: CASSPPGGTQYF; cdr3_nt: TGTGCCAGCAGCCCCCCCGGGGGTACGCAGTATTTT
d_call: NA; v_call: TRBV19; j_call: TRBJ1-1; clone_size: NA; cdr3_aa: CASSIIQSNTEAFF; cdr3_nt: TGTGCCAGTAGTATAATCCAGTCGAACACTGAAGCTTTCTTT
d_call: TRBD1; v_call: TRBV29-1; j_call: TRBJ2-7; clone_size: NA; cdr3_aa: CSVLPGQGRRNSYEQYF; cdr3_nt: TGCAGCGTCCTCCCGGGACAGGGGAGAAGGAACTCTTACGAGCAGTACTTC
d_call: NA; v_call: TRBV18; j_call: TRBJ2-5; clone_size: NA; cdr3_aa: CASSGRKETQYF; cdr3_nt: TGTGCCAGCTCCGGCAGGAAGGAGACCCAGTACTTC
d_call: TRBD1; v_call: TRBV29-1; j_call: TRBJ1-1; clone_size: NA; cdr3_aa: CSVERQGGVAFF; cdr3_nt: TGCAGCGTTGAGAGACAGGGCGGAGTAGCTTTCTTT
d_call: NA; v_call: TRBV19; j_call: TRBJ2-7; clone_size: NA; cdr3_aa: CASRDSSSYEQYF; cdr3_nt: TGTGCCAGTAGAGACAGTTCCTCCTACGAGCAGTACTTC
d_call: NA; v_call: TRBV6-6; j_call: TRBJ2-4; clone_size: NA; cdr3_aa: CASSDEGSRNIQYF; cdr3_nt: TGTGCCAGCAGCGACGAGGGTAGCAGAAACATTCAGTACTTC
d_call: NA; v_call: TRBV6-6; j_call: TRBJ1-5; clone_size: NA; cdr3_aa: CASSQNSNQPQHF; cdr3_nt: TGTGCCAGCAGTCAAAATAGCAATCAGCCCCAGCATTTT
d_call: NA; v_call: TRBV4-3; j_call: TRBJ2-5; clone_size: NA; cdr3_aa: CASSQEAEQETQYF; cdr3_nt: TGCGCCAGCAGCCAAGAGGCGGAACAAGAGACCCAGTACTTC
d_call: NA; v_call: TRBV6-5; j_call: TRBJ2-7; clone_size: NA; cdr3_aa: CASSRAYSDGQYF; cdr3_nt: TGTGCCAGCAGTAGAGCCTATAGCGACGGGCAGTACTTC
d_call: TRBD1; v_call: TRBV5-1; j_call: TRBJ1-1; clone_size: NA; cdr3_aa: CASSPGDRENTEAFF; cdr3_nt: TGCGCCAGCAGCCCGGGGGACAGGGAGAACACTGAAGCTTTCTTT
d_call: NA; v_call: TRBV19; j_call: TRBJ1-4; clone_size: NA; cdr3_aa: CASREFEGLGEKLFF; cdr3_nt: TGTGCCAGTAGGGAATTCGAGGGTTTGGGAGAAAAACTGTTTTTT
d_call: TRBD1; v_call: TRBV5-4; j_call: TRBJ1-3; clone_size: NA; cdr3_aa: CASSLNRGFTGNTIYF; cdr3_nt: TGTGCCAGCAGCTTGAACAGGGGGTTCACTGGAAACACCATATATTTT
d_call: TRBD1; v_call: TRBV7-2; j_call: TRBJ1-1; clone_size: NA; cdr3_aa: CASSSTGGVTEAFF; cdr3_nt: TGTGCCAGCAGCTCGACAGGGGGCGTAACTGAAGCTTTCTTT
d_call: NA; v_call: TRBV11-2; j_call: TRBJ2-1; clone_size: NA; cdr3_aa: CASSQVPASRGEQFF; cdr3_nt: TGTGCCAGCAGCCAAGTTCCCGCTAGCAGGGGTGAGCAGTTCTTC
d_call: TRBD2; v_call: TRBV5-4; j_call: TRBJ2-1; clone_size: NA; cdr3_aa: CASSLDGPGGAYNEQFF; cdr3_nt: TGTGCCAGCAGCTTGGATGGTCCGGGGGGGGCCTACAATGAGCAGTTCTTC
d_call: NA; v_call: TRBV5-4; j_call: TRBJ1-2; clone_size: NA; cdr3_aa: CASSFTTGRGYTF; cdr3_nt: TGTGCCAGCAGCTTCACGACAGGTCGAGGCTACACCTTC
d_call: TRBD1; v_call: TRBV18; j_call: TRBJ1-4; clone_size: few; cdr3_aa: CASSFSRGFEKLFF; cdr3_nt: TGTGCCAGCTCATTTTCCAGGGGGTTTGAAAAACTGTTTTTT
d_call: NA; v_call: TRBV6-5; j_call: TRBJ1-6; clone_size: few; cdr3_aa: CASSYSEPRSRPLHF; cdr3_nt: TGTGCCAGCAGTTACTCAGAACCTCGGTCTAGACCCCTCCACTTT
d_call: TRBD1; v_call: TRBV5-4; j_call: TRBJ1-1; clone_size: NA; cdr3_aa: CASSFPTGATTDTEAFF; cdr3_nt: TGTGCCAGCAGCTTCCCCACAGGGGCGACCACGGACACTGAAGCTTTCTTT
d_call: NA; v_call: TRBV6-5; j_call: TRBJ2-2; clone_size: NA; cdr3_aa: CASRRQTYTGELFF; cdr3_nt: TGTGCCAGCAGGCGGCAGACCTACACCGGGGAGCTGTTTTTT
d_call: NA; v_call: TRBV29-1; j_call: TRBJ2-7; clone_size: NA; cdr3_aa: CSVGGESWRYEQYF; cdr3_nt: TGCAGCGTCGGAGGCGAATCTTGGCGCTACGAGCAGTACTTC
d_call: NA; v_call: TRBV6-1; j_call: TRBJ1-5; clone_size: NA; cdr3_aa: CASYRDNNQPQHF; cdr3_nt: TGTGCCAGCTACCGGGACAACAATCAGCCCCAGCATTTT
d_call: TRBD1; v_call: TRBV9; j_call: TRBJ1-6; clone_size: few; cdr3_aa: CASSDGQGASPLHF; cdr3_nt: TGTGCCAGCAGCGACGGACAGGGGGCTTCACCCCTCCACTTT
d_call: TRBD1; v_call: TRBV9; j_call: TRBJ2-2; clone_size: NA; cdr3_aa: CASSGQGAFTGELFF; cdr3_nt: TGTGCCAGCAGCGGACAGGGGGCTTTCACCGGGGAGCTGTTTTTT
d_call: NA; v_call: TRBV15; j_call: TRBJ1-5; clone_size: few; cdr3_aa: CATSKPGDQPQHF; cdr3_nt: TGTGCCACCAGCAAACCGGGGGATCAGCCCCAGCATTTT
d_call: NA; v_call: TRBV19; j_call: TRBJ1-2; clone_size: NA; cdr3_aa: CASSIPGAFAYGYTF; cdr3_nt: TGTGCCAGTAGTATACCAGGGGCGTTCGCCTATGGCTACACCTTC
d_call: TRBD1; v_call: TRBV7-9; j_call: TRBJ1-2; clone_size: NA; cdr3_aa: CASSLLDRGLDGYTF; cdr3_nt: TGTGCCAGCAGCTTACTTGACAGGGGGCTGGATGGCTACACCTTC
d_call: NA; v_call: TRBV11-3; j_call: TRBJ2-6; clone_size: NA; cdr3_aa: CASSPQGLSGANVLTF; cdr3_nt: TGTGCCAGCAGCCCCCAGGGCCTCTCTGGGGCCAACGTCCTGACTTTC
d_call: TRBD2; v_call: TRBV11-3; j_call: TRBJ2-1; clone_size: NA; cdr3_aa: CASSLRSAGGYNEQFF; cdr3_nt: TGTGCCAGCAGCTTACGCTCAGCGGGAGGGTATAATGAGCAGTTCTTC
d_call: NA; v_call: TRBV19; j_call: TRBJ1-3; clone_size: NA; cdr3_aa: CASRPSEVPGNTIYF; cdr3_nt: TGTGCCAGTCGCCCGAGCGAGGTACCTGGAAACACCATATATTTT
d_call: NA; v_call: TRBV4-3; j_call: TRBJ2-3; clone_size: NA; cdr3_aa: CASSQDVRTDTQYF; cdr3_nt: TGCGCCAGCAGCCAAGACGTCCGGACAGATACGCAGTATTTT
d_call: TRBD2; v_call: TRBV2; j_call: TRBJ2-5; clone_size: NA; cdr3_aa: CASSEAAGVGETQYF; cdr3_nt: TGTGCCAGCAGTGAAGCAGCGGGAGTAGGGGAGACCCAGTACTTC
d_call: NA; v_call: TRBV10-3; j_call: TRBJ1-2; clone_size: NA; cdr3_aa: CAIREGSGGYTF; cdr3_nt: TGTGCCATCAGAGAGGGATCGGGTGGCTACACCTTC
d_call: TRBD1; v_call: TRBV7-9; j_call: TRBJ2-1; clone_size: NA; cdr3_aa: CASSPGTGVRNEQFF; cdr3_nt: TGTGCCAGCAGCCCCGGGACAGGGGTCCGAAATGAGCAGTTCTTC
d_call: TRBD1; v_call: TRBV29-1; j_call: TRBJ2-7; clone_size: NA; cdr3_aa: CSGGGQGHEQYF; cdr3_nt: TGCAGCGGCGGGGGACAGGGCCACGAGCAGTACTTC
d_call: TRBD1; v_call: TRBV7-9; j_call: TRBJ2-5; clone_size: once; cdr3_aa: CASSNGQGGWETQYF; cdr3_nt: TGTGCCAGCAGCAACGGACAGGGAGGCTGGGAGACCCAGTACTTC
d_call: TRBD2; v_call: TRBV11-2; j_call: TRBJ2-7; clone_size: once; cdr3_aa: CASSLEGTSSEQYF; cdr3_nt: TGTGCCAGCAGCTTAGAAGGGACTAGCTCCGAGCAGTACTTC
d_call: TRBD1; v_call: TRBV30; j_call: TRBJ1-6; clone_size: NA; cdr3_aa: CARGQGDSPLHF; cdr3_nt: TGTGCCCGCGGACAGGGGGATTCACCCCTCCACTTT
d_call: NA; v_call: TRBV6-5; j_call: TRBJ2-1; clone_size: few; cdr3_aa: CASTSQGNSYNEQFF; cdr3_nt: TGTGCCAGCACTAGCCAGGGGAACTCCTACAATGAGCAGTTCTTC
d_call: NA; v_call: TRBV5-4; j_call: TRBJ2-5; clone_size: NA; cdr3_aa: CASSFETLGGGFQETQYF; cdr3_nt: TGTGCCAGCAGCTTCGAGACGTTAGGGGGGGGGTTCCAAGAGACCCAGTACTTC
d_call: NA; v_call: TRBV6-4; j_call: TRBJ1-2; clone_size: few; cdr3_aa: CASSNRTDPWGYTF; cdr3_nt: TGTGCCAGCAGCAATCGGACAGATCCTTGGGGCTACACCTTC